The sequence of this T cell receptor (beta chain) was determined in a study of radiotherapy plus CTLA-4 blockade in lung cancer (dated by TCRdb to the late 2010s). Background on the whole study: Among the enrolled patients, around 17% had an objective response, and 31% reached disease control.

The library was generated by the immunoSEQ multiplex PCR assay. The clones in this table, taken by TCRdb from immuneACCESS, are in-frame only. Not every clone is retained; where verified, under half of the shortfall comes from an unresolved V gene, and the cause of the rest is unknown. Present in this sample are 95,000 to 150,000 clones, just under 90% of which were seen just once. Clones ranked in the top ten supply 6.9% of the sample. Comment on this clone: Its antigen is not yet known. Per-nucleotide qualities are absent, and no much larger clonotype sits a single base away.

The study at large found these results: After treatment with radiotherapy and ipilimumab, TCR clones that came from tumors expanded in the peripheral blood. Increased serum interferon-beta after radiation, together with early dynamic changes in blood T cell clones, were reported to be the strongest predictors of response.

Focal radiation therapy combined with CTLA-4 blockade (ipilimumab) was tested in patients with chemo-refractory metastatic non-small-cell lung cancer. Inclusive of the bounding cysteine and phenylalanine, the CDR3 is 14 residues long. The only DNA kept is the CDR3, 42 bases in frame from the first base. At the junction V is shortened by 5 bases and J by 7 bases; bases outside the gene matches: 10. CDR1 and CDR2 were assigned from the germline V gene as SGHVS and FNYEAQ. The sequence derives from a human donor with non-small cell lung cancer that progressed on radiotherapy plus ipilimumab. Sequencing was performed on peripheral blood, taken from a patient treated with radiotherapy plus ipilimumab. The V and J genes are TRBV7-6 and TRBJ2-7, and TRBD2 matches 8 of the central bases. In nucleotide form, the sequence is TGTGCCAGCAGCACAACTAGCGGTCTTGGGGAGCAGTACTTC. This sequence encodes CASSTTSGLGEQYF.